The rows below give T cell receptor beta chains drawn from one sample of a study of T-cell reconstitution after alpha-beta-depleted transplantation in children. A single record per CDR3 protein comes from TCRdb applying MiXCR to the PCR reads. The profile shows about 260,000 distinct CDR3 sequences, around 8% of them singletons. The sequencing used PBMCs, mostly from graft donor cells, collected 180 days after TCRalphabeta/CD19-depleted stem cell transplant. Source of these receptors: a male patient younger than 18 who had a stem cell transplant for acute lymphoblastic leukemia, so the T cells may come from the graft donor. The CDR3 runs from the conserved cysteine through the conserved F or W. D genes are given only for firm matches. Not every row has a clone size; where given, it reads once, few, many or a size class.

d_call,j_call,clone_size,cdr3_length,v_call,cdr3_nt,cdr3_aa
TRBD1,TRBJ2-7,many,12,TRBV29-1,TGCAGCGTTGGGGCAGGGGGCTACGAGCAGTACTTC,CSVGAGGYEQYF
-,TRBJ2-3,many,15,TRBV20-1,TGCAGTGCTAGATGGGGGCCATGGGGGGAAGATACGCAGTATTTT,CSARWGPWGEDTQYF
TRBD2,TRBJ2-2,many,14,TRBV3-1,TGTGCCAGCAGCCAAACTAGCGGGAAAGGGGAGCTGTTTTTT,CASSQTSGKGELFF
-,TRBJ2-3,many,15,TRBV5-6,TGTGCCAGCAGCCGAGGGGGGAGGGGTAGGGATACGCAGTATTTT,CASSRGGRGRDTQYF
-,TRBJ2-5,many,15,TRBV21-1,TGTGCCAGCCCCCCCCAGGCTGGGCCGCGAGAGACCCAGTACTTC,CASPPQAGPRETQYF
-,TRBJ1-2,many,14,TRBV10-3,TGTGCCATCAGTGAAGGGGAGTTCCTGGGGAGCTACACCTTC,CAISEGEFLGSYTF
TRBD2,TRBJ2-7,many,13,TRBV12-3/TRBV12-4,TGTGCCAGCAGTATAAGCGGGAACAACGAGCAGTACTTC,CASSISGNNEQYF
TRBD1,TRBJ2-1,many,16,TRBV24-1,TGTGCCACCAGGGATTCGGGACAGCCCCCGGACAATGAGCAGTTCTTC,CATRDSGQPPDNEQFF
TRBD2,TRBJ2-1,many,15,TRBV7-2,TGTGCCAGCAGCTTAACACTAGCGGGCTACAATGAGCAGTTCTTC,CASSLTLAGYNEQFF
-,TRBJ1-5,many,15,TRBV5-1,TGCGCCAGCAGCTCGGAAGGGGGATCCTATCAGCCCCAGCATTTT,CASSSEGGSYQPQHF
-,TRBJ1-5,-,14,TRBV7-8,TGTGCCAGCACGATCGGGCTTAGCAATCAGCCCCAGCATTTT,CASTIGLSNQPQHF
TRBD2,TRBJ2-7,few,13,TRBV20-1,TGCAGTGCCCCGGGACTAGCTATCGACGAGCAGTACTTC,CSAPGLAIDEQYF
-,TRBJ1-2,many,13,TRBV20-1,TGCAGTGCTAGTATCGGGGCTTCCTATGGCTACACCTTC,CSASIGASYGYTF
-,TRBJ2-3,many,17,TRBV5-1,TGCGCCAGCAGCTCCAGGGACCTTCGGCATTCCACAGATACGCAGTATTTT,CASSSRDLRHSTDTQYF
-,TRBJ2-2,-,12,TRBV9,TGTGCCAGCAGCGTAGCTCGGGGGGAGCTGTTTTTT,CASSVARGELFF